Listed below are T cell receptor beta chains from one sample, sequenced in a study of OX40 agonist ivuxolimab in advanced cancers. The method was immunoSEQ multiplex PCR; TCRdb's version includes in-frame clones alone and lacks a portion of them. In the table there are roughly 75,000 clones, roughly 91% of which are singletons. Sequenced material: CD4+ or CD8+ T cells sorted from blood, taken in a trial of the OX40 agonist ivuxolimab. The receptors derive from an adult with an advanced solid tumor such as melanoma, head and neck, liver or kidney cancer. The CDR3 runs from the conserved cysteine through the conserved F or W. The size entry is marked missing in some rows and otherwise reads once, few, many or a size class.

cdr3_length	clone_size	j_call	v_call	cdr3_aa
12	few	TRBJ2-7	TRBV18	CASSPLTNEQYF
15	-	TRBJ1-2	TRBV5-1	CASSYGTGADYGYTF
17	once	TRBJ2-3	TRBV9	CASSASSGIGVGVTQYF
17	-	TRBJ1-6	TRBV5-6	CASSLAQGTGRNSPLHF
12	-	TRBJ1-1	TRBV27	CASGETDTEAFF
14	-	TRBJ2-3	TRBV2	CASSGWTGADTQYF
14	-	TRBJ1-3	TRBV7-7	CASSLGGPGNTIYF
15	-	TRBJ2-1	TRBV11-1	CASNGRTVKDNEQFF
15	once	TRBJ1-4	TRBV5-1	CASSLVGGTNEKLFF
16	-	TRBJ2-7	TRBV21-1	CASSKGLRGVVDEQYF
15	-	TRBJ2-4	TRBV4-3	CASSQGGAGADIQYF
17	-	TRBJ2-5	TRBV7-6	CASSPSVRGAGEETQYF
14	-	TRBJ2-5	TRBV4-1	CASSQEAPQETQYF
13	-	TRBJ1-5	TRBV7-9	CASSPTGWQPQHF
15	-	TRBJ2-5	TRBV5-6	CASSREQGGGETQYF
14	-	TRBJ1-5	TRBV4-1	CASSQLQGYQPQHF
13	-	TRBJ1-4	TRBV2	CASSGAGREKLFF
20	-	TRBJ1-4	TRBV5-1	CASSTSGTGGIRGTNEKLFF
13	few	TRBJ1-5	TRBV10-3	CATNRDRDQPQHF
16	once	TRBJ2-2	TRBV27	CASSLEAKTYTGELFF
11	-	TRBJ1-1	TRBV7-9	CASTLDRHSFF
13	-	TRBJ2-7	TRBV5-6	CASNVEGTYEQYF
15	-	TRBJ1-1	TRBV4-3	CASSQDPTGKTEAFF
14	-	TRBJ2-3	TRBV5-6	CASSAGLGADTQYF
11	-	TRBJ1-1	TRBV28	CASRVATEAFF
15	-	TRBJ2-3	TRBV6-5	CASSRRRRSTDTQYF